A selection of T cell receptor beta chains follows, all from one sample in a study of OX40 agonist ivuxolimab in advanced cancers. TCRdb's copy holds only in-frame clones and misses some; the assay was immunoSEQ multiplex PCR. Of over 7,500 clones in the sample, around three quarters were seen once. This specimen was CD4+ or CD8+ T cells sorted from blood, taken in a trial of the OX40 agonist ivuxolimab. The receptors were sampled from an adult with an advanced solid tumor such as melanoma, head and neck, liver or kidney cancer. Both conserved end residues are part of each CDR3. D genes are given only for firm matches. The size field is filled for only some rows; it gives once, few, many or a size class.

-	-	TRBV5-6	TRBJ2-7	CASSLGVYEQYF	TGTGCCAGCAGCTTGGGAGTGTACGAGCAGTACTTC
-	TRBD1	TRBV11-2	TRBJ2-1	CASSLQTPGGNEQFF	TGTGCCAGCAGCCTACAAACTCCAGGGGGCAATGAGCAGTTCTTC
-	-	TRBV27	TRBJ1-1	CASSLRGSGPPEAFF	TGTGCCAGCAGTCTGAGGGGGTCGGGACCCCCTGAAGCTTTCTTT
medium-sized	-	TRBV19	TRBJ1-2	CASSQPDPRGYTF	TGTGCCAGTAGCCAGCCAGACCCGAGGGGCTACACCTTC
-	-	TRBV7-8	TRBJ2-3	CASSLQRSGDTQYF	TGTGCCAGCAGCTTACAGAGAAGTGGAGATACGCAGTATTTT
-	TRBD2	TRBV4-3	TRBJ2-5	CASSQDWEVSGGAATQYF	TGCGCCAGCAGCCAAGATTGGGAAGTTAGCGGGGGGGCCGCGACCCAGTACTTC
few	TRBD1	TRBV19	TRBJ1-1	CASTPGTGGRPEAFF	TGTGCCAGTACCCCCGGGACAGGAGGACGGCCTGAAGCTTTCTTT
once	-	TRBV10-3	TRBJ2-7	CAAGDYEQYF	TGTGCCGCCGGTGATTACGAGCAGTACTTC
-	-	TRBV7-2	TRBJ2-7	CASSFPLQLSYEQYF	TGTGCCAGCAGCTTTCCGTTACAACTCTCCTACGAGCAGTACTTC
-	-	TRBV7-8	TRBJ2-7	CASSLEVGARPWEQYF	TGTGCCAGCAGCTTAGAGGTTGGAGCCAGACCCTGGGAGCAGTACTTC
-	-	TRBV28	TRBJ1-2	CASSLLRGADGYTF	TGTGCCAGCAGTTTACTGCGGGGGGCTGATGGCTACACCTTC
-	-	TRBV9	TRBJ2-3	CASSVVDSTDTQYF	TGTGCCAGCAGCGTAGTTGACTCCACAGATACGCAGTATTTT
-	-	TRBV6-6	TRBJ2-7	CASTTDSNPEQYF	TGTGCCAGCACAACCGACTCGAACCCCGAGCAGTACTTC
-	TRBD1	TRBV15	TRBJ1-2	CATSSDRGLNYGYTF	TGTGCCACCAGCAGCGACAGGGGTCTTAACTATGGCTACACCTTC
-	-	TRBV7-9	TRBJ1-2	CASSPTGHYGYTF	TGTGCCAGCAGCCCGACAGGCCATTATGGCTACACCTTC
-	-	TRBV19	TRBJ1-6	CASSTRMGRINSPLHF	TGTGCCAGTAGTACTCGGATGGGACGGATAAATTCACCCCTCCACTTT
-	TRBD2	TRBV28	TRBJ2-3	CASSLTSPSGTDTQYF	TGTGCCAGCAGTTTGACTAGCCCCTCTGGCACAGATACGCAGTATTTT
-	TRBD2	TRBV4-2	TRBJ2-3	CASSQDLLAESTDTQYF	TGTGCCAGCAGCCAAGATCTCCTAGCGGAGTCCACAGATACGCAGTATTTT
few	TRBD1	TRBV28	TRBJ2-5	CASKSDRAVEETQYF	TGTGCCAGCAAATCGGACAGGGCCGTGGAAGAGACCCAGTACTTC
-	-	TRBV28	TRBJ1-5	CASNSNQPQHF	TGTGCCAGCAATAGCAATCAGCCCCAGCATTTT
few	TRBD1	TRBV11-1	TRBJ2-5	CASSLGQGEFSTQYF	TGTGCCAGCAGCTTGGGACAGGGTGAATTTTCTACCCAGTACTTC
few	-	TRBV28	TRBJ2-1	CASSLFRGREEGDEQFF	TGTGCCAGCAGTTTATTTAGGGGACGGGAGGAGGGGGATGAGCAGTTCTTC
-	-	TRBV7-9	TRBJ1-2	CASSFVGARYGYTF	TGTGCCAGCAGCTTTGTAGGGGCCCGGTATGGCTACACCTTC
-	-	TRBV28	TRBJ2-5	CASSFRGQETQYF	TGTGCCAGCAGTTTTAGAGGGCAAGAGACCCAGTACTTC
-	-	TRBV6-5	TRBJ2-1	CASSFTSYNEQFF	TGTGCCAGCAGTTTCACCTCCTACAATGAGCAGTTCTTC
-	-	TRBV6-1	TRBJ1-1	CASSEEGTIQGEAFF	TGTGCCAGCAGTGAAGAGGGAACTATCCAGGGTGAAGCTTTCTTT
-	TRBD1	TRBV2	TRBJ1-6	CASTFTWGQQNSPLHF	TGTGCCAGCACCTTTACCTGGGGACAGCAAAATTCACCCCTCCACTTT
-	-	TRBV27	TRBJ2-1	CASSLGQRDEQFF	TGTGCCAGCAGTTTAGGGCAAAGGGATGAGCAGTTCTTC